The 5 T cell receptor beta chains below come from one sample, sequenced in a study of T-cell memory formation after mild COVID-19. TCRdb itself ran the 5' RACE reads through MiXCR, one entry per CDR3 protein. The sample holds about 280,000 distinct CDR3 sequences, 7% to 10% seen once. Specimen: PBMCs or a T cell subset sorted from them (not recorded which). These receptors were taken from a man younger than 35 who had mild COVID-19 (a few samples of this study predate the infection). Cell type and time point are not known.

This rearrangement joins TRBV6-1 to TRBJ2-1; 12 bases match TRBD2. Germline CDR1 reads MNHNS; CDR2 reads SASEGT. The CDR3 is 16 amino acids. V lost 4 bases, J lost 2 bases, and 3 bases stayed unmatched. The CDR3 nucleotides read TGTGCCAGCAGTGTATCTAGCGGGGGGGCCTACAATGAGCAGTTCTTC. Translating it yields CASSVSSGGAYNEQFF.

This clonotype was seen only a few times. This rearrangement joins TRBV18 to TRBJ2-2; D remains unclear. V shed 1 base and J shed 3 bases, with 3 bases lying between them. The CDR3 has 13 residues. CDR1 and CDR2 from the germline V gene are KGHSH and LQKENI. CDR3 residues: CASSPLDTGELFF. CDR3 bases: TGTGCCAGCTCACCACTCGACACCGGGGAGCTGTTTTTT.

This chain joins TRBV6-1 and TRBJ1-6, with 7 bases that match TRBD1. After removal of 3 bases from V and 13 bases from J, the junction contained 9 bases not matched to a gene. The CDR3 covers 14 residues. The germline V gene encodes CDR1 MNHNS and CDR2 SASEGT. In nucleotides, the CDR3 is TGTGCCAGCAGTGACGACAGGGCGACAGGGCCCCTCCACTTT. Translating gives CASSDDRATGPLHF.

A few counts support this clonotype. The chain is built from TRBV19 and TRBJ2-1, with 9 bases identical to TRBD1. V shed 4 bases, J shed 1 base, and the junction held 2 bases outside the gene matches. The CDR3 extends over 15 amino acids. The V gene's germline CDR1 is LNHDA and CDR2 SQIVND (reference sequence). The CDR3, as DNA: TGTGCCAGTAGTAAAGGGACAGGGTCCTACAATGAGCAGTTCTTC. Protein sequence: CASSKGTGSYNEQFF. Full variable domain (rest looked up from reference TRBV19 and TRBJ2-1): DGGITQSPKYLFRKEGQNVTLSCEQNLNHDAMYWYRQDPGQGLRLIYYSQIVNDFQKGDIAEGYSVSREKKESFPLTVTSAQKNPTAFYLCASSKGTGSYNEQFFGPGTRLTVL.

This clonotype has at least ten counts. The chain joins TRBV4-1 to TRBJ1-2; no firm D call. The germline CDR1 and CDR2 sequences are MGHRA and YSYEKL. The CDR3 is 16 amino acids. The germline V and J ends were trimmed by 0 bases and 4 bases, with 15 bases remaining between them. The CDR3 region has the DNA TGCGCCAGCAGCCAAGAGATTGCCACCCCCCGCTATGGCTACACCTTC. Translation gives CASSQEIATPRYGYTF.